This T cell receptor (beta chain) was retrieved from a study of cytomegalovirus exposure and HLA in healthy donors. Study conclusions and caveats: Later, TCR association rates were found to vary by HLA locus, highest for DRB1 and lowest for HLA-C. Reports indicated that the classifier achieved high specificity and sensitivity in diagnosing cytomegalovirus status.

This clone was picked up a small number of times. The antigen is not known. Use of 60 Vbeta and 13 Jbeta primers characterized the PCR. Libraries were prepared by immunoSEQ multiplex PCR; TCRdb keeps only in-frame clonotypes and omits some of them. The table has roughly 150,000 clones, more than 60% seen once. This CDR3 comprises 13 residues. Germline-derived CDR1 and CDR2 are MGHRA and YSYEKL. V was pared by 4 bases and J by 5 bases, with 11 bases between. The chain is built from TRBV4-1 and TRBJ2-5; D uncertain. The material sequenced was PBMCs. This TCR was sampled from a young man in good health and CMV-seropositive. CDR3 sequence: CASSLTTSETQYF. The CDR3, as DNA: TGCGCCAGCAGCCTCACTACTTCGGAGACCCAGTACTTC.